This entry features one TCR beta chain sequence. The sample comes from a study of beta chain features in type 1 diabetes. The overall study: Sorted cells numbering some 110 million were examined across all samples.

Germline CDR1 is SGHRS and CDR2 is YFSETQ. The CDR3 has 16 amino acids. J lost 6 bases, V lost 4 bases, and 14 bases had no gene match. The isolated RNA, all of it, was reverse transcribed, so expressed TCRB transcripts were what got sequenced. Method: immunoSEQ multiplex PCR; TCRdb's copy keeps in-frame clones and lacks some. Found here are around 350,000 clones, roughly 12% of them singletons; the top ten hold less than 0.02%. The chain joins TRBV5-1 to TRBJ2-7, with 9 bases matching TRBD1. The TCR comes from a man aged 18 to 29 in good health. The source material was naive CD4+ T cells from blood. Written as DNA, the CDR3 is TGCGCCAGCAGCATGGGTCCAGGACAGGGGTCCCCCGAGCAGTACTTC. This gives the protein CASSMGPGQGSPEQYF.